This T cell receptor (beta chain) emerged from a study of blood T cell repertoires in COVID-19. Germline V gene data show CDR1 as MNHEY and CDR2 as SVGAGI. The CDR3 covers 13 residues. V lost 8 bases and J lost 0; bases outside the gene matches: 4. Authors' analysis steps: It was from reference gene primer amplification that nucleated cell counts were estimated. Using immunoSEQ multiplex PCR, the repertoire was profiled, and TCRdb retains in-frame clones only, with some absent. That table gives V, J and clone size, and the DNA gave D and trimming. The repertoire has about 300,000 clones, 89% of them found once; the top ten carry roughly 5.3%.

Input material: PBMCs or T cells enriched from blood (not recorded which). The TCR sequence derives from a man in his 60s who had recovered from COVID-19. The rearrangement uses TRBV6-5 and TRBJ2-7; 7 positions match TRBD1. CDR3 DNA: TGTGCCAGCGACAGGGACAGCTCCTACGAGCAGTACTTC. The encoded protein is CASDRDSSYEQYF.